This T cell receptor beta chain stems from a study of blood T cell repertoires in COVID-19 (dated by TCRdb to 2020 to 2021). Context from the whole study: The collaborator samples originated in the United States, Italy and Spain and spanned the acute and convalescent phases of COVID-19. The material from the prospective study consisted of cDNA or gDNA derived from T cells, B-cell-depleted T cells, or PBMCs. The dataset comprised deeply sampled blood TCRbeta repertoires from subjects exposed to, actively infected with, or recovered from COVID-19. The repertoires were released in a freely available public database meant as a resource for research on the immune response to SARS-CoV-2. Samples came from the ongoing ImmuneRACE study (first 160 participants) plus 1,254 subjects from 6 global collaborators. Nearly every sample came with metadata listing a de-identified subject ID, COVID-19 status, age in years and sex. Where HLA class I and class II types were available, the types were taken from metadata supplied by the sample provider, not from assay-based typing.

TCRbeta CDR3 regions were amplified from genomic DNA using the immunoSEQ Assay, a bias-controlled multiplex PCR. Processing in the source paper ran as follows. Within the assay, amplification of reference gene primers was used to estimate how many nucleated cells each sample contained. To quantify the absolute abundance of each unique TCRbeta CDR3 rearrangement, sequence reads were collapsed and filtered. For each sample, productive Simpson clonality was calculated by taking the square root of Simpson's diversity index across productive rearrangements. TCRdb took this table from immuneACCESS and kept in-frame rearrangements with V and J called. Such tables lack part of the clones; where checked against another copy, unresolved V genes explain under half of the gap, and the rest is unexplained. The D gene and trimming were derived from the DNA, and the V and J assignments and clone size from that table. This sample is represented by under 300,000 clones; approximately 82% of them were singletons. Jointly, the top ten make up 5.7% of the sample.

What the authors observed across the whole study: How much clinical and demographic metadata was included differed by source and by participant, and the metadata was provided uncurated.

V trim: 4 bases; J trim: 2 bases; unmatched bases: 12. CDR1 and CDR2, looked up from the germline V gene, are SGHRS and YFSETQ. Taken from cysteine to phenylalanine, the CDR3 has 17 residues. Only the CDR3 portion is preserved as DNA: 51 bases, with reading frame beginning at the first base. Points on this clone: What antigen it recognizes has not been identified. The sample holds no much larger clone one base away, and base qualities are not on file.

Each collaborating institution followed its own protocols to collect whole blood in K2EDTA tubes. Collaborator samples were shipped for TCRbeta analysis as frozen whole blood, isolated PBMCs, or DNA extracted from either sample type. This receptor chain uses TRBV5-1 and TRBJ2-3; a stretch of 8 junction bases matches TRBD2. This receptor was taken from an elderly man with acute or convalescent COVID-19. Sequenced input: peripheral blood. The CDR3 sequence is CASSEDVAGMFTDTQYF. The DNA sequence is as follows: TGCGCCAGCAGCGAAGACGTAGCGGGGATGTTCACAGATACGCAGTATTTT.